This TCR beta chain was recovered during a study of early T cells in non-severe SARS-CoV-2 infection. General study findings and limits: Anti-spike CD8 specificities were favored by VDJdb matching, whose results missed private and CD4 specificities.

With 3 bases clipped from V and 10 bases from J, the junction kept 2 bases outside the gene matches. The CDR3 consists of 12 residues. The V gene's germline CDR1 is SGHDT and CDR2 YYEEEE. Worth noting for this clonotype: No antigen is known for it.

Unique molecular identifiers (one per individual cDNA molecule) were attached. From the 5' RACE reads, TCRdb called clonotypes with MiXCR, one entry per CDR3 protein. Found here are more than 80,000 distinct CDR3 sequences, approximately 15% of them singletons; the top ten hold around 7%. The chain links TRBV5-6 to TRBJ2-1; 9 bases map to TRBD1. The sample was whole blood. The origin of this receptor is an adult who was a healthcare worker with PCR-confirmed SARS-CoV-2 infection or an uninfected control (not recorded which). The CDR3 spells CASSWGTGEQFF. The CDR3 region has the DNA TGTGCCAGCAGCTGGGGGACAGGGGAGCAGTTCTTC.